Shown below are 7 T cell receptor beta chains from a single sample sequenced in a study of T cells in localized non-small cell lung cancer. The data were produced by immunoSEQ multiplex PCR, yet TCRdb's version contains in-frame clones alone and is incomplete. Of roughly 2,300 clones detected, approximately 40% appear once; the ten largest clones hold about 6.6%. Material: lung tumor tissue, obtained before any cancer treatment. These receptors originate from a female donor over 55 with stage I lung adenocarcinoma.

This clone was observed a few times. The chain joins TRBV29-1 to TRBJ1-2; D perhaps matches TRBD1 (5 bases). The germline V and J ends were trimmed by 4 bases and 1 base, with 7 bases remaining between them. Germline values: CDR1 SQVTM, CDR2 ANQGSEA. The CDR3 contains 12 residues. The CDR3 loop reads CSVVGGNYGYTF. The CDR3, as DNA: TGCAGCGTTGTTGGGGGTAACTATGGCTACACCTTC.

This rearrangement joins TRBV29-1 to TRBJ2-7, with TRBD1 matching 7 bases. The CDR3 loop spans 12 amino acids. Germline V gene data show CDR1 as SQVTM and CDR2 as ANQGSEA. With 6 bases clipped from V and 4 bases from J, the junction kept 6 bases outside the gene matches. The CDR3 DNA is TGCAGCGTGGGACAGTCTTTTTACGAGCAGTACTTC. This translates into CSVGQSFYEQYF.

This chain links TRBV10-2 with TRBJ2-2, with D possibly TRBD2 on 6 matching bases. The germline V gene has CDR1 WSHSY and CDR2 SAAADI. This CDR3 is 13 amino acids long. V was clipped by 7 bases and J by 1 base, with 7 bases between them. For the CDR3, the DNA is TGCGCCAGCAAGGAGGGGAACACCGGGGAGCTGTTTTTT. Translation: CASKEGNTGELFF.

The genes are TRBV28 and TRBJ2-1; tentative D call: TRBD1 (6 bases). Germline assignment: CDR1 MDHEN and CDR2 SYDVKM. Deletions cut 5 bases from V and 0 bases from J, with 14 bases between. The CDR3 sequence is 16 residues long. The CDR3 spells CASSGGDISSYNEQFF. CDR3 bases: TGTGCCAGCAGTGGGGGCGACATAAGCTCCTACAATGAGCAGTTCTTC. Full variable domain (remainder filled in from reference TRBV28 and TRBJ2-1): DVKVTQSSRYLVKRTGEKVFLECVQDMDHENMFWYRQDPGLGLRLIYFSYDVKMKEKGDIPEGYSVSREKKERFSLILESASTNQTSMYLCASSGGDISSYNEQFFGPGTRLTVL.

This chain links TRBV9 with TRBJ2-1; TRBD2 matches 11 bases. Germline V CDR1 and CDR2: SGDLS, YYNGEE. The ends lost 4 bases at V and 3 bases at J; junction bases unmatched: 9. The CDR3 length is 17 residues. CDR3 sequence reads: CASSTMPTSGSYNEQFF. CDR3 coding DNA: TGTGCCAGCAGCACCATGCCTACTAGCGGGAGCTACAATGAGCAGTTCTTC. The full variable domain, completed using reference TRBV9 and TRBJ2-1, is DSGVTQTPKHLITATGQRVTLRCSPRSGDLSVYWYQQSLDQGLQFLIQYYNGEERAKGNILERFSAQQFPDLHSELNLSSLELGDSALYFCASSTMPTSGSYNEQFFGPGTRLTVL.

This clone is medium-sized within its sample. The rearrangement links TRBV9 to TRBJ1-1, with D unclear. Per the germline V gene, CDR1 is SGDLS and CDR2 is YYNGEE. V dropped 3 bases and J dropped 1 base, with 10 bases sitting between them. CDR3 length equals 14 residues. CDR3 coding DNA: TGTGCCAGCAGCGCCGAAATGTGGAACACTGAAGCTTTCTTT. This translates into CASSAEMWNTEAFF.

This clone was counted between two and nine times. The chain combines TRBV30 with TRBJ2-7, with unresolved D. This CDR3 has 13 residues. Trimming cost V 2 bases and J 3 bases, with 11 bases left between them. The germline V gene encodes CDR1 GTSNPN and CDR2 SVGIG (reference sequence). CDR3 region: CAWSLGYSYEQYF. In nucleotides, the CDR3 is TGTGCCTGGAGTTTGGGATATAGCTACGAGCAGTACTTC.